This TCR beta chain derives from a study of shared clonotypes between healthy human individuals. Regarding the study as a whole: Researchers found naive subsets generally carried larger estimated richness than memory subsets. Approximately 5.3% was the fraction of naive CD4 clonotypes found shared across four donors. The four-donor shared clonotypes exceeded non-shared clonotypes in generation probability, with non-shared ones scoring lower.

CDR3 length: 13 residues. Germline-derived CDR1 and CDR2 are WNHNN and SYGVQD (reference sequence). Trimming stripped 4 bases from V and 1 base from J, with 8 bases between. Cells designated naive CD8 were CD45RO-negative and were positively selected for CCR7, with terminally differentiated effector memory CD45RA+ cells excluded. Note on this clone: Its antigen is currently unknown.

A roughly 200 ng quantity of DNA, around 30,000 T cell genomes, went into the sorted-subset replicate PCRs. Assay used: immunoSEQ multiplex PCR; TCRdb lists only in-frame clones, some missing. The sample has about 680,000 clones, about 91% seen once; the top ten hold more than 20%. Sequences were obtained from naive CD8+ T cells sorted from blood. This sequence joins TRBV10-1 and TRBJ2-7, with D perhaps given as TRBD1 or TRBD2 (5 bases each). The receptor's source is a man under 40 in good health. The CDR3 nucleotides are TGCGCCAGCAGTGGGGACCTTTCCTACGAGCAGTACTTC. Translated: CASSGDLSYEQYF.